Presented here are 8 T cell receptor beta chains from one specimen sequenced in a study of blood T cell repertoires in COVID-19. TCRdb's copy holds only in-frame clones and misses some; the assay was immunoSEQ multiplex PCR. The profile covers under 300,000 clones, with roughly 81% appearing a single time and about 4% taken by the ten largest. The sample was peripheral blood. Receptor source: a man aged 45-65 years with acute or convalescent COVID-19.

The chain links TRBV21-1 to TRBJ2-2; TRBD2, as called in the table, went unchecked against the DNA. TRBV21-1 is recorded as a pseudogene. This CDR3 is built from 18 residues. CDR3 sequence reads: CASSNPHAPRVFYGELFF. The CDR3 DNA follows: TGTGCCAGCAGCAACCCCCATGCACCGCGGGTCTTTTACGGGGAGCTGTTTTTT.

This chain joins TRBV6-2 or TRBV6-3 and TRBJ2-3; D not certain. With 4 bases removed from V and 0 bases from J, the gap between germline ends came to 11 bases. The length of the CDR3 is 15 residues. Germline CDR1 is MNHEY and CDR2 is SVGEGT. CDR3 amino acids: CASSLVRLSTDTQYF. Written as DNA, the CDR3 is TGTGCCAGCAGTTTAGTACGCCTAAGCACAGATACGCAGTATTTT.

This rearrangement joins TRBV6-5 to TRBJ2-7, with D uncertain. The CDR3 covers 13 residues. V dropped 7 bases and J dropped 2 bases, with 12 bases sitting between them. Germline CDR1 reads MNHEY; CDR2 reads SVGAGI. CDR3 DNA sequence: TGTGCCAGCAAAACGAACGGAGCCTACGAGCAGTACTTC. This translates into CASKTNGAYEQYF.

The CDR3 protein is CASSPSAVQETQYF. The CDR3 DNA reads TGTGCCAGCAGCCCCTCAGCGGTCCAAGAGACCCAGTACTTC. The J gene is TRBJ2-5, the V gene TRBV7-3, with D possibly matching TRBD2 (5 bases). V lost 5 bases to trimming and J lost 1 base, with 11 bases between them. Per germline, CDR1 SGHTA and CDR2 FQGTGA. The CDR3 runs 14 residues.

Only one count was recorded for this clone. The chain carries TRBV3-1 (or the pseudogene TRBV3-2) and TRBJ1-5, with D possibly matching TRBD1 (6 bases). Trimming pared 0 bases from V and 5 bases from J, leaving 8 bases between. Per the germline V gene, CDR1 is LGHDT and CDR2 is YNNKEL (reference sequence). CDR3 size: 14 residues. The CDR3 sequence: CASSQDRGHQPQHF. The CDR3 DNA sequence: TGTGCCAGCAGCCAAGACAGGGGTCATCAGCCCCAGCATTTT.

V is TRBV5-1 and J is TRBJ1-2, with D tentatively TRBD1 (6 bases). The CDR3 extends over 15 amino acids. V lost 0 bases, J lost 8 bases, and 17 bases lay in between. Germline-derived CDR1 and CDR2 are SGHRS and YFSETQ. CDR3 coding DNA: TGCGCCAGCAGCTTGGAGTTACAGGGAAGAGGAGGCTACACCTTC. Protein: CASSLELQGRGGYTF.

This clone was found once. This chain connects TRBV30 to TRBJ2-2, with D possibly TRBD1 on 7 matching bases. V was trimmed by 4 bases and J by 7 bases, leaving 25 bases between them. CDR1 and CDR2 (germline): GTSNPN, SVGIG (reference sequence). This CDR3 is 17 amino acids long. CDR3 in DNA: TGTGCCTGGATCCCGGTTGGAGGGGGCTTCCGGAGCGGGGAGCTGTTTTTT. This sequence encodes CAWIPVGGGFRSGELFF.

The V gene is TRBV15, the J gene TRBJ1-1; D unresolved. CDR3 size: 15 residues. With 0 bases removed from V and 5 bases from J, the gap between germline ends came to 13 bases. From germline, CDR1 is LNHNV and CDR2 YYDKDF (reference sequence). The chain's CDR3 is CATSRDRSGGTEAFF. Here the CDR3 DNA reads TGTGCCACCAGCAGAGATAGGTCAGGTGGGACTGAAGCTTTCTTT.